Listed below are T cell receptor beta chains from one sample, sequenced in a study of blood T cell repertoires in COVID-19. TCRdb keeps only in-frame clones here, not all; method: immunoSEQ multiplex PCR. The table records more than 9,500 clones, 82% of them present only once. The sample taken for sequencing was peripheral blood. The source of these receptors is a human donor in a cohort sampled during active COVID-19. The conserved cysteine and the conserved F or W are not part of the CDR3 here. Clone size is stated in some rows and not others, as once, few, many or a class when expanded.

v_call clone_size cdr3_aa
TRBV6-6 - ASRSSGGTDTQY
TRBV13 - ASRRLAGPTDTQY
TRBV19 - ASSILSPQGGGYGYT
TRBV5-1 - ASSPGTGGAKGNTIY
TRBV27 - ASSFRYTTNTGELF
TRBV7-2 - ASSFRYHNSPLH
TRBV2 few ASSGELLGGYTEAF
TRBV19 - ASKRAWRGGDEQF
TRBV5-1 once ASSLGVGGRRYGYT
TRBV7-2 - ASSSQGTAGNEKLF
TRBV6-5 - ASEDRNTEAF
TRBV6-6 - ASSTAGGNGGYT
TRBV5-1 once ASSSQGYSGNTIY
TRBV3-1/TRBV3-2 - ASSPRDRESEGYT
TRBV30 - AWSFAYYEQY
TRBV6-5 - ASSFPGQGSYGYT
TRBV2 - ASRTGRSTEAF
TRBV6-5 - ASSYSGQGYSPLH
TRBV19 few ASSIPRTGYNSGANVLT
TRBV5-4 - ASSFIGTGPLSSGNTIY
TRBV5-4 - ASSSRSGSGLNIQY
TRBV19 - ASIPLAGGEDYGYT
TRBV10-1 - ASSRTGEETQY
TRBV12-3/TRBV12-4 - ASSLTVYGYT
TRBV6-6 few ASSYPAKRITEAF
TRBV4-2 - ASSQRGTAYYEQY
TRBV5-1 - ASSVAMGYNEKLF
TRBV27 - ASSWRLDEKLF
TRBV21-1 - ASSKFRDRISQETQY
TRBV4-1 - ASSSLVAGGWEQF
TRBV7-9 few ASSHRDRAYGYT
TRBV5-5 - ASSLNFVEQY
TRBV24-1 medium-sized ATISGVGDNEQF
TRBV6-5 - ASSYQGRGSGNTIY
TRBV9 - ASSAGLSEKLF
TRBV3-1/TRBV3-2 - ASSQDNAVNTEAF
TRBV7-9 - ASSLDVIYGEGTEAF
TRBV2 - ASSGGQVIYGYT
TRBV5-1 - ASSPGLAGGETQY
TRBV6-5 - ASSLIQGGNQPQH
TRBV19 - ASSRISGYSGNTIY
TRBV11-2 - ASSLVSYGYT
TRBV30 - ASRLAGGVGYEQF
TRBV7-3 - ASSSLTPNTEAF
TRBV28 - ASRIDGQAPQH
TRBV7-2 - ASSLGQGLGYT
TRBV28 - ASSLWGAYSNQPQH
TRBV11-1 - ASSFSAARMNTEAF